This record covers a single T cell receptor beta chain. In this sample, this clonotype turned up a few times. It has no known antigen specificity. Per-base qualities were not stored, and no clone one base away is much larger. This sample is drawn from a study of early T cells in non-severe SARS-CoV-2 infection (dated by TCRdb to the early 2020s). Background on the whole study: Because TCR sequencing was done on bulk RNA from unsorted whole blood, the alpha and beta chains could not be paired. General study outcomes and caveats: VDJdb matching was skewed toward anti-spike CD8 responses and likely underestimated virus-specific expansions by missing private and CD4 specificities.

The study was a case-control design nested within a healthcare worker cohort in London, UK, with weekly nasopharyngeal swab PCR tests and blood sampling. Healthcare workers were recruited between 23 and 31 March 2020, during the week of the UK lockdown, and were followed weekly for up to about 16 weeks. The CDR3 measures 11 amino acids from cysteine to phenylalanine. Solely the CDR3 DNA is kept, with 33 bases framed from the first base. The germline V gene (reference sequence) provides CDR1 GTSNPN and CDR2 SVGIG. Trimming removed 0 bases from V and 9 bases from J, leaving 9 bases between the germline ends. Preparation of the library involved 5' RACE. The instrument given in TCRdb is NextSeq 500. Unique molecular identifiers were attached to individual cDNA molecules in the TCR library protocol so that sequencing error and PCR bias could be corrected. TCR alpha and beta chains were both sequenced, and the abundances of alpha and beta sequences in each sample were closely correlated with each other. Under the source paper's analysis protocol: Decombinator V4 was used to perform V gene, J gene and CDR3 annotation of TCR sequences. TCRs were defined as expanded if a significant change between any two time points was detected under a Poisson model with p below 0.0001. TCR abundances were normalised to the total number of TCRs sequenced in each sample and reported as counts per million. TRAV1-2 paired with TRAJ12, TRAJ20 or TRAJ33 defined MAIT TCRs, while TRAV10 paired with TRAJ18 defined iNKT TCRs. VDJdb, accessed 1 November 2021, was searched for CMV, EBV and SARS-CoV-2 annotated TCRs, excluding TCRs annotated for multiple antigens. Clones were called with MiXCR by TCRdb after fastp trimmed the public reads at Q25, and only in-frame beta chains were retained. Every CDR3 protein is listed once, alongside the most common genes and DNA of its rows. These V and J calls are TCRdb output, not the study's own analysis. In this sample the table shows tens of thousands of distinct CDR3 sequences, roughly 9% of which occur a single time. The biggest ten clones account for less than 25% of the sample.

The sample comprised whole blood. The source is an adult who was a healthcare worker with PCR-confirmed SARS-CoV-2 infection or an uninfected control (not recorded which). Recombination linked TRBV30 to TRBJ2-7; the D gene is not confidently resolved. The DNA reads TGTGCCTGGAGTGTCTCGACGAGGCAGTACTTC. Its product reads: CAWSVSTRQYF.